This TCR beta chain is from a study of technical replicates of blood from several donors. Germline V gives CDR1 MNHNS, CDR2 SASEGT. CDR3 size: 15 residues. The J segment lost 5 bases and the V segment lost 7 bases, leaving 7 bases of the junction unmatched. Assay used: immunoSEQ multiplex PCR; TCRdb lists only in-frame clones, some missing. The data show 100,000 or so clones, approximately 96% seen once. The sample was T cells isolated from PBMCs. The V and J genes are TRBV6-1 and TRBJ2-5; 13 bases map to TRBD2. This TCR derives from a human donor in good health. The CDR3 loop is CASKLAGGPRETQYF. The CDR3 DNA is TGTGCCAGCAAACTAGCGGGAGGGCCTAGGGAGACCCAGTACTTC.